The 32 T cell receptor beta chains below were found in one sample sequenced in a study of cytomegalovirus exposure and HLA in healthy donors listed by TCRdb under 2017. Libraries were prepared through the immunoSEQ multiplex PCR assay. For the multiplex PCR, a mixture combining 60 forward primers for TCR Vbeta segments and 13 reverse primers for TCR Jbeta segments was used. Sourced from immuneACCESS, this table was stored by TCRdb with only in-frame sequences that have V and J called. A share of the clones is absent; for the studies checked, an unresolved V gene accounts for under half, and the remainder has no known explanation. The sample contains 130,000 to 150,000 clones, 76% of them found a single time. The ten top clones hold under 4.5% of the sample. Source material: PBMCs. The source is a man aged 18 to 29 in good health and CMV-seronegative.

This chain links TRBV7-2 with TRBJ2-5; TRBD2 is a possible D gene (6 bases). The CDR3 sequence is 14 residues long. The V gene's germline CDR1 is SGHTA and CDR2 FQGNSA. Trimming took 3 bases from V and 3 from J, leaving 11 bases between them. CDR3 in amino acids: CASSFYGREETQYF. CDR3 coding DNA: TGTGCCAGCAGCTTTTACGGGAGAGAAGAGACCCAGTACTTC.

CDR3 sequence (DNA): TGTGCCAGCAGTTGGGGGCACAGGGGAAGAGACTACGAGCAGTACTTC. Its protein is CASSWGHRGRDYEQYF. The chain carries TRBV7-9 and TRBJ2-7; 7 bases map to TRBD1. CDR1 SEHNR and CDR2 FQNEAQ come from the germline V gene (reference sequence). The CDR3 spans 16 residues. V gave up 6 bases and J gave up 3 bases; unmatched junction bases: 14.

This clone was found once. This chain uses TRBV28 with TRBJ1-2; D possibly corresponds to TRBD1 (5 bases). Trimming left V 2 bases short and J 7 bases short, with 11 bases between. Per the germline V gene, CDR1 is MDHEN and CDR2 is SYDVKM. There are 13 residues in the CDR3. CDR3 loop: CASSLGDSRGYTF. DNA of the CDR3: TGTGCCAGCAGTTTAGGAGACAGCCGTGGCTACACCTTC.

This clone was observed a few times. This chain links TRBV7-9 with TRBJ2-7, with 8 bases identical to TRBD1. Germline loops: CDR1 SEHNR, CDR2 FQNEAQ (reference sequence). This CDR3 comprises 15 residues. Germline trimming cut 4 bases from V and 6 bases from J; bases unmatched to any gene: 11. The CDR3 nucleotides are TGTGCCAGCAGCTCCCATACAGGGGGACTCGGCGAGCAGTACTTC. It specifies CASSSHTGGLGEQYF.

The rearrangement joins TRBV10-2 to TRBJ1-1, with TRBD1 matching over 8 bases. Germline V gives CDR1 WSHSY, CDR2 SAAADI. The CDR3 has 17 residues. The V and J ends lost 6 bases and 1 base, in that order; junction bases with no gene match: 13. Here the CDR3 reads CASRKDRGNRRNTEAFF. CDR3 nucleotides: TGCGCCAGCAGAAAAGACAGGGGCAACCGCCGGAACACTGAAGCTTTCTTT.

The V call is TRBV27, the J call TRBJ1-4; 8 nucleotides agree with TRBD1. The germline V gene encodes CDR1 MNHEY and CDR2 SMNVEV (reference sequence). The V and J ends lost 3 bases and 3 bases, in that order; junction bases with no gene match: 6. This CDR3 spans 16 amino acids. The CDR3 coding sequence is TGTGCCAGCAGTTTGGGCAGGGGGCTCTCTAATGAAAAACTGTTTTTT. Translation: CASSLGRGLSNEKLFF.

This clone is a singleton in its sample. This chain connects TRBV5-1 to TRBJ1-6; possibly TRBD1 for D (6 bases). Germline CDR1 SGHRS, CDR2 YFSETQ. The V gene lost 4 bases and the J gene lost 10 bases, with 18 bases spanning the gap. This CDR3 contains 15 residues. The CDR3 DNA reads TGCGCCAGCAGCGACGGGGGGGCCTCAAGGTCACCCCTCCACTTT. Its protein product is CASSDGGASRSPLHF.

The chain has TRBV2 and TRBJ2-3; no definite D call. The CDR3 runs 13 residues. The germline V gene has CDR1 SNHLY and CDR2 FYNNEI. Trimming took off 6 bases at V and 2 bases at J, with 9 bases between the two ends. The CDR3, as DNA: TGTGCCAGCAGGGTCGGTTACACAGATACGCAGTATTTT. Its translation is CASRVGYTDTQYF.

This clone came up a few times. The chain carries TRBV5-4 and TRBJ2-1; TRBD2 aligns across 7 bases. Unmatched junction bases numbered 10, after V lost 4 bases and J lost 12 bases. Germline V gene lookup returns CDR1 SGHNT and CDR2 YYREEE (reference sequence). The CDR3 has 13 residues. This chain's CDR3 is CASSPGSGVGQFF. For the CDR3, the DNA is TGTGCCAGCAGCCCCGGGAGCGGGGTTGGGCAGTTCTTC.

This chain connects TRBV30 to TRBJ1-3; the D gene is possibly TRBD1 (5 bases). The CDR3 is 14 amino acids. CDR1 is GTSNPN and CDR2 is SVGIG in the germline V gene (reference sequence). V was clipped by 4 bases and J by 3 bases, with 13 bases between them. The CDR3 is CAWTTGLDGNTIYF. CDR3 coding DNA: TGTGCCTGGACTACAGGCCTAGATGGAAACACCATATATTTT.

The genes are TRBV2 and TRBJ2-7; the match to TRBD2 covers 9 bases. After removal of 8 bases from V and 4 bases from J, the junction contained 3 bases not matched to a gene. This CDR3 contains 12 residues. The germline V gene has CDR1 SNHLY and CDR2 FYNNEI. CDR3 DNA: TGTGCCAGCCGCGGGGGGGGGTACGAGCAGTACTTC. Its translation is CASRGGGYEQYF.

CDR3 region: CASSQAAGGQPQHF. Here the CDR3 DNA reads TGTGCCAGCTCACAAGCGGCAGGGGGTCAGCCCCAGCATTTT. The V gene is TRBV18, the J gene TRBJ1-5; 7 positions agree with TRBD1. Germline V CDR1 and CDR2: KGHSH, LQKENI. V gave up 4 bases and J gave up 6 bases; unmatched junction bases: 6. The CDR3 has 14 residues.

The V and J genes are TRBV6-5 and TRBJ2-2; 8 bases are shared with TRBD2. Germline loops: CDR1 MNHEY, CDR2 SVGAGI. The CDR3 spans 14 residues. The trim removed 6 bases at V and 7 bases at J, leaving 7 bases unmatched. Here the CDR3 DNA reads TGTGCCAGCAGGGTTAGCGGGAACGTCGGGGAGCTGTTTTTT. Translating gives CASRVSGNVGELFF.

The chain's CDR3 is CASSLGLAGEQYF. Written as DNA, the CDR3 is TGTGCCAGCAGCTTGGGACTAGCGGGGGAGCAGTACTTC. V is TRBV9 and J is TRBJ2-7; TRBD2 matches 13 bases. J was trimmed by 7 bases and V by 4 bases; bases with no gene match: 2. The CDR3 has 13 residues. Germline CDR1 reads SGDLS; CDR2 reads YYNGEE.

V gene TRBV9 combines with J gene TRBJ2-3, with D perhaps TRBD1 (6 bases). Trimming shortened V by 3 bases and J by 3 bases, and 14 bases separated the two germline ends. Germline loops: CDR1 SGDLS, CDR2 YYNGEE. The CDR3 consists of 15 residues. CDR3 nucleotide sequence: TGTGCCAGCAGCGCCCCAGGGGTCAGGACAGATACGCAGTATTTT. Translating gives CASSAPGVRTDTQYF.

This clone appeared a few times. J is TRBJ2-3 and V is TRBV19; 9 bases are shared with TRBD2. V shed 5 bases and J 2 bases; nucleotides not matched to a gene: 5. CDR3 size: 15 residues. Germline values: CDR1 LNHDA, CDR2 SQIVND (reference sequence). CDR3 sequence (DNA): TGTGCCAGTAGTGGTAGCGGGAGTCACACAGATACGCAGTATTTT. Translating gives CASSGSGSHTDTQYF.

CDR3 sequence reads: CASSIGTDSYEQYF. CDR3 DNA: TGTGCCAGCAGCATAGGGACAGACTCCTACGAGCAGTACTTC. The rearrangement joins TRBV7-8 to TRBJ2-5; the match to TRBD1 covers 7 bases. The end of the DNA is better explained by TRBJ2-7, so the J call may be wrong. The CDR3 covers 14 residues. Germline V gene sequence: CDR1 SGHVS, CDR2 FQNEAQ.

The CDR3: CASSEFLAGGDEQYF. In DNA, the CDR3 is TGTGCCAGCAGTGAATTTCTAGCGGGAGGAGACGAGCAGTACTTC. The chain carries TRBV25-1 and TRBJ2-7; 11 bases agree with TRBD2. CDR3 length equals 15 residues. The V gene end was trimmed by 1 base and the J gene end by 5 bases; junction bases not matched to a gene: 4. In germline, CDR1 is MGHDK, CDR2 SYGVNS.

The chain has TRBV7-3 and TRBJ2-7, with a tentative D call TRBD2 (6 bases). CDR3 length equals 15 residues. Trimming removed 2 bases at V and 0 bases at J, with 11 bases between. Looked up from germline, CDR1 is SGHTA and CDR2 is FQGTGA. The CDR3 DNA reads TGTGCCAGCAGCTTATATTACGGGAGCTCCTACGAGCAGTACTTC. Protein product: CASSLYYGSSYEQYF.

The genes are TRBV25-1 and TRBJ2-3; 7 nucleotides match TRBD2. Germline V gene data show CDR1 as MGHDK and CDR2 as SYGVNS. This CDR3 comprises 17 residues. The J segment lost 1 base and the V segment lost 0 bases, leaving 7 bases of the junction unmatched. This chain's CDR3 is CASSEYGRGSRTDTQYF. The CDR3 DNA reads TGTGCCAGCAGTGAATATGGGCGGGGGTCTCGCACAGATACGCAGTATTTT.

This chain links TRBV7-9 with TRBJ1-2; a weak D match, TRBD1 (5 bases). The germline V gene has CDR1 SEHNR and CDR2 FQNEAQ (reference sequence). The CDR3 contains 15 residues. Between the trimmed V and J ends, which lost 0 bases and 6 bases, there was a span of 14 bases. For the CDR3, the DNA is TGTGCCAGCAGCTTAGCATCGGCAGGGCGTAATGGCTACACCTTC. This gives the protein CASSLASAGRNGYTF.

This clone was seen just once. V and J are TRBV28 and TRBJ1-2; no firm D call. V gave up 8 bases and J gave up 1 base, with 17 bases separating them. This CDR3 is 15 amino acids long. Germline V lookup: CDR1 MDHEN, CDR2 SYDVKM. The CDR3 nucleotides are TGTGCCAGCCTCCAATCGGGAATGGTTAACTATGGCTACACCTTC. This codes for CASLQSGMVNYGYTF.

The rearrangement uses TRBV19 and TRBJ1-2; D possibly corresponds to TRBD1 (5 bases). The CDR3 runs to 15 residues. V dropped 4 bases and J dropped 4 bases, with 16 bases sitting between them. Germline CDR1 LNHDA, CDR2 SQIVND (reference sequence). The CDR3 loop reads CASSTLRQGGYGYTF. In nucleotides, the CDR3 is TGTGCCAGTAGTACCCTCCGGCAGGGCGGCTATGGCTACACCTTC.

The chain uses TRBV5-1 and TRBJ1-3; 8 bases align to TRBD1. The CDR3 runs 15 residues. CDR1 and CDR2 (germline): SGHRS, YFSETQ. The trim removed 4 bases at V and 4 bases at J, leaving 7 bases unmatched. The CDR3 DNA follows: TGCGCCAGCAGCCCCACAGGGGGTCTCGGAAACACCATATATTTT. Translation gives CASSPTGGLGNTIYF.

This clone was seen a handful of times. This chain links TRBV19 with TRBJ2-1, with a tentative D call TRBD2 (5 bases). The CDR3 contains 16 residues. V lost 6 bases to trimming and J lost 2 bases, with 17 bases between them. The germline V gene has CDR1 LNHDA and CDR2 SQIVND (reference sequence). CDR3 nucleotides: TGTGCCAGTAGCCTCACCGGAGAGAGGGCCTACAATGAGCAGTTCTTC. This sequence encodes CASSLTGERAYNEQFF.

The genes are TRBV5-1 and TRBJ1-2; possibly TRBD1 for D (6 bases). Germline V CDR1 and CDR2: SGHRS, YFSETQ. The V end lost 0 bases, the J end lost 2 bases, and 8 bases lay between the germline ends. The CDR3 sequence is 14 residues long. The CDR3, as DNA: TGCGCCAGCAGCTTGGGAGGACAGAACTATGGCTACACCTTC. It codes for CASSLGGQNYGYTF.

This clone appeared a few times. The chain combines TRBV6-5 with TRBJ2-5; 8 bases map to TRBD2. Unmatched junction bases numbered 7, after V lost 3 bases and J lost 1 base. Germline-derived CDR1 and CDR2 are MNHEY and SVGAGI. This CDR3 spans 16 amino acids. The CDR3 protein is CASSYRGGGPQETQYF. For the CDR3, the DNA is TGTGCCAGCAGTTATAGGGGCGGGGGGCCCCAAGAGACCCAGTACTTC.

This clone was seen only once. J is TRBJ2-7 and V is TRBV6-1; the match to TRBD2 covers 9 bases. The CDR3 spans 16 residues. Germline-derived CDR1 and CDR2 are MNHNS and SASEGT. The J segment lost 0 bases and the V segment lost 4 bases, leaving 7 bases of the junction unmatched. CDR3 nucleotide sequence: TGTGCCAGCAGTGTGTCCCTAGCGGGGACCTCCTACGAGCAGTACTTC. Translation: CASSVSLAGTSYEQYF.

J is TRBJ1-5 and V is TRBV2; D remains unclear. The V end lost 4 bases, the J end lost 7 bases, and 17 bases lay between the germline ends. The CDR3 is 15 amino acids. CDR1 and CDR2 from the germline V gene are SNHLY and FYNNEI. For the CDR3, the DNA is TGTGCCAGCAGTGCACAAACGAGGGTTGGACAGCCCCAGCATTTT. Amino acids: CASSAQTRVGQPQHF. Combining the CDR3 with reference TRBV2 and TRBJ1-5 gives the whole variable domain EPEVTQTPSHQVTQMGQEVILRCVPISNHLYFYWYRQILGQKVEFLVSFYNNEISEKSEIFDDQFSVERPDGSNFTLKIRSTKLEDSAMYFCASSAQTRVGQPQHFGDGTRLSIL.

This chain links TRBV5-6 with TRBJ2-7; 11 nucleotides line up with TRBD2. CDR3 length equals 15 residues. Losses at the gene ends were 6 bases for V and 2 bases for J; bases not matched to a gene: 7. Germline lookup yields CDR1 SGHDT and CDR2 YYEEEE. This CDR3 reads CASNDLAGGPYEQYF. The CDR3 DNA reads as TGTGCCAGCAACGACCTAGCGGGGGGACCCTACGAGCAGTACTTC.

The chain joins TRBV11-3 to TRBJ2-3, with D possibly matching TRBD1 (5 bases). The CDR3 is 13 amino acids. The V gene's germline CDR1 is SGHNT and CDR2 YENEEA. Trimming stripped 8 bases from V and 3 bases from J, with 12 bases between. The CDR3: CASGSDMTDTQYF. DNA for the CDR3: TGTGCCAGCGGTTCGGACATGACAGATACGCAGTATTTT.

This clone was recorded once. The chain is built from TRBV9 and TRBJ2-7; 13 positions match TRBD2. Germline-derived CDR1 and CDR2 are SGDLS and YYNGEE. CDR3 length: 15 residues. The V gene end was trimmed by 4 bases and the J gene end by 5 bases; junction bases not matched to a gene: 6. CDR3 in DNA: TGTGCCAGCAGCCCGCAAGGACTAGCGGGAGACGAGCAGTACTTC. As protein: CASSPQGLAGDEQYF.